This TCR beta chain is from a study of T cell repertoires in cytomegalovirus infection (dated 2019 in TCRdb). In the study overall: Donor HLA type was relevant to the analysis, because carriage of CMV infection together with the matching HLA type was indicated by public TCR beta signatures. Paper-wide results and their limitations: Carriers of CMV infection plus the relevant HLA type were discriminated by the cumulative frequency of public TCR beta family members in the study cohort and in an independent roughly 400-donor cohort. The ex vivo response was dominated by HLA-C-restricted CMV-specific TCR beta clonotypes, which also provided the single most frequent clonotype in two of eight donors.

The listed sequencing device is Illumina HiSeq 1500. TCRdb applied fastp at Q25 and MiXCR to the public reads, then kept only in-frame beta chains. Rows with one shared CDR3 protein collapse into an entry with the most common genes and DNA. The sample yields around 450,000 distinct CDR3 sequences; under 40% were counted once. Approximately 14% of the sample is taken by the ten largest. Sequences SGHTA (CDR1) and FQGNSA (CDR2) are obtained from the germline V gene. Trimmed from V: 7 bases; trimmed from J: 4 bases; junction bases lacking a gene match: 7. The CDR3, from cysteine to phenylalanine, totals 15 residues. CDR3 DNA is the only sequence kept; it has 45 bases, read in frame from the first base. The table lists this clonotype with many counts. There is no known antigen for this receptor. No base qualities exist here, and no much larger clone lies one base off it.

This clonotype was obtained from a human donor in good health (CMV status not recorded). Some clones in this sample may be carry-over from other donors' samples. The sample consisted of PBMCs. Here the chain combines TRBV7-2 and TRBJ2-2; 9 junctional bases match TRBD2. The sequenced DNA: TGTGCCAGCAAGGGCGGGGGGGGAGTCACCGGGGAGCTGTTTTTT. The encoded protein is CASKGGGGVTGELFF.